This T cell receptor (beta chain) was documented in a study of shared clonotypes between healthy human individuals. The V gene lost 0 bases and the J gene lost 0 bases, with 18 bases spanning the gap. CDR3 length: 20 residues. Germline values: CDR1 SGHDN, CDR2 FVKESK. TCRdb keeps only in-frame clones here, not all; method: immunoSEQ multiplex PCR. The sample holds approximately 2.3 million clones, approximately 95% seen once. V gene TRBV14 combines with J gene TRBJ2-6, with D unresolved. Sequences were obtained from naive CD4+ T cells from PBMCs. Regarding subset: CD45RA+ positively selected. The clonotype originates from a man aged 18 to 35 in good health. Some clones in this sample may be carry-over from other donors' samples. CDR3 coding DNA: TGTGCCAGCAGCCAAGAGAGATGGGCCCACTCCGGCTCTGGGGCCAACGTCCTGACTTTC. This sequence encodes CASSQERWAHSGSGANVLTF.